This T cell receptor beta chain was captured in a study of T-cell memory formation after mild COVID-19. General study findings and limits: Day 15 to 85 contracting clones showed balanced CD4/CD8; day 15 to 37 expanders favored CD4+.

As to this clonotype: The antigen remains undetermined.

TCRdb used MiXCR to reprocess the 5' RACE reads, holding one entry per CDR3 protein. This sample has 90,000 to 120,000 distinct CDR3 sequences, with about 18% found just once. CDR3 length: 13 amino acids. The germline gives CDR1 SGHRS, CDR2 YFSETQ. J was trimmed by 5 bases and V by 6 bases; bases with no gene match: 8. The chain uses TRBV5-1 and TRBJ2-7; TRBD2 aligns across 7 bases. Sequencing was carried out using PBMCs or a T cell subset sorted from them (not recorded which). The receptor's source is a man younger than 30 who had mild COVID-19 (a few samples of this study predate the infection). Cell type and time point are not known. The CDR3 DNA reads as TGCGCCAGCATGAGCCGGGGGGACGACGAGCAGTACTTC. Translated: CASMSRGDDEQYF.